This is a list of T cell receptor beta chains from one sample in a study of shared clonotypes between healthy human individuals. Produced via immunoSEQ multiplex PCR; TCRdb's table is partial and in-frame only. The table lists roughly 2.1 million clones, about 93% of them singletons. What was sequenced was naive CD8+ T cells from PBMCs. The origin of the receptors is a young man in good health. Some clones in this sample may be carry-over from other donors' samples. Each CDR3 is given with its conserved first and last residue. The D gene is left open where the match is weak. For some rows the clone size is stated as once, few or many, or as a class when expanded; others skip it.

abundance,v_gene,d_gene,len,j_gene,CDR3aa,CDR3nt
NA,TRBV9,NA,14,TRBJ2-7,CASSPGTGPYEQYF,TGTGCCAGCAGCCCAGGGACGGGCCCGTACGAGCAGTACTTC
NA,TRBV13,NA,14,TRBJ2-7,CASSLRGVEDEQYF,TGTGCCAGCAGCTTAAGAGGGGTGGAGGACGAGCAGTACTTC
few,TRBV12-5,NA,17,TRBJ1-1,CASGLGPLPDGNTEAFF,TGTGCTAGTGGTTTGGGACCCCTACCGGACGGGAACACTGAAGCTTTCTTT
NA,TRBV7-2,TRBD2,16,TRBJ2-1,CASSLRASGAYNEQFF,TGTGCCAGCAGCTTAAGAGCTAGCGGGGCCTACAATGAGCAGTTCTTC
NA,TRBV28,NA,12,TRBJ2-5,CATRRGPQTQYF,TGTGCCACTAGGCGGGGGCCCCAGACCCAGTACTTC
few,TRBV9,NA,15,TRBJ1-1,CASSVTQGIGTEAFF,TGTGCCAGCAGCGTCACGCAGGGCATTGGCACTGAAGCTTTCTTT
once,TRBV27,NA,17,TRBJ2-7,CASRDPQSAPDAYEQYF,TGTGCCAGCAGGGACCCACAGAGCGCACCGGACGCCTACGAGCAGTACTTC
NA,TRBV6-5,TRBD1,15,TRBJ2-5,CASSTREDREETQYF,TGTGCCAGCAGCACCAGAGAGGACAGGGAAGAGACCCAGTACTTC
NA,TRBV5-6,TRBD1,14,TRBJ1-1,CASSYLTGYTEAFF,TGTGCCAGCAGCTACTTGACAGGGTACACTGAAGCTTTCTTT
NA,TRBV11-2,TRBD1,17,TRBJ1-5,CASSPNPPTGVDQPQHF,TGTGCCAGCAGCCCAAACCCCCCGACAGGGGTAGATCAGCCCCAGCATTTT